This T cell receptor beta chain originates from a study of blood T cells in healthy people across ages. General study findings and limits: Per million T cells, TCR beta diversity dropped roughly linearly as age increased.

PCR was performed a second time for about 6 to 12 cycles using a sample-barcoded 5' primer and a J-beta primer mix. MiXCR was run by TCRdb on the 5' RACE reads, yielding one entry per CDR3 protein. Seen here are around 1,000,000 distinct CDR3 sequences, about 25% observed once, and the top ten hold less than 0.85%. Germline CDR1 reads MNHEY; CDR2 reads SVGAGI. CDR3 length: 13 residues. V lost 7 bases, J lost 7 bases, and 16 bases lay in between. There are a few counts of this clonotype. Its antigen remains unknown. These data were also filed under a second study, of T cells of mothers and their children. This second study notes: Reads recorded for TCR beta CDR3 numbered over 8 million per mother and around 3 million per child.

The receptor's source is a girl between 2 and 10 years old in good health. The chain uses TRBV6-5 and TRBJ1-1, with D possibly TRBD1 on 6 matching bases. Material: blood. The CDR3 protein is CASKGGGAVEAFF. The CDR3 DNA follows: TGTGCCAGCAAAGGGGGGGGAGCAGTTGAAGCTTTCTTT.